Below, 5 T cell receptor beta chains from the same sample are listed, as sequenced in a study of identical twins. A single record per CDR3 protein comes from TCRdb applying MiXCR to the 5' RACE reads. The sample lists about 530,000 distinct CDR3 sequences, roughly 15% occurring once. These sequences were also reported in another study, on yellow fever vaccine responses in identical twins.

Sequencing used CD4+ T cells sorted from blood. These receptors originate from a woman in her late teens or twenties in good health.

The CDR3 DNA reads TGTGCCAGCAGTCCCTACCTGACTAGCGGGAGGTCCACAGATACGCAGTATTTT. Protein sequence: CASSPYLTSGRSTDTQYF. The chain uses TRBV28 and TRBJ2-3; the match to TRBD2 covers 13 bases. Germline values: CDR1 MDHEN, CDR2 SYDVKM. The CDR3 consists of 18 residues. V lost 5 bases, J lost 2 bases, and 10 bases stayed unmatched. The whole variable domain, remainder taken from reference TRBV28 and TRBJ2-3, is DVKVTQSSRYLVKRTGEKVFLECVQDMDHENMFWYRQDPGLGLRLIYFSYDVKMKEKGDIPEGYSVSREKKERFSLILESASTNQTSMYLCASSPYLTSGRSTDTQYFGPGTRLTVL.

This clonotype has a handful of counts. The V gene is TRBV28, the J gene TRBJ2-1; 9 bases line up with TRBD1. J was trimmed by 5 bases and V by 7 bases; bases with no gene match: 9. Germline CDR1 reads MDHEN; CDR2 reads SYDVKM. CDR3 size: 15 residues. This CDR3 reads CASTRGTGSNNEQFF. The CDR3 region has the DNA TGTGCCAGCACCAGAGGGACAGGGTCTAACAATGAGCAGTTCTTC.

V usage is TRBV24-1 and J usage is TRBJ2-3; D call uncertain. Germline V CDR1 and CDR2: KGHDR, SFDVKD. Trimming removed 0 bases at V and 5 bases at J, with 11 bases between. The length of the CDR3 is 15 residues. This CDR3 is CATSDLDPALDTQYF. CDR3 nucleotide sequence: TGTGCCACCAGTGATTTGGACCCAGCCTTAGATACGCAGTATTTT.

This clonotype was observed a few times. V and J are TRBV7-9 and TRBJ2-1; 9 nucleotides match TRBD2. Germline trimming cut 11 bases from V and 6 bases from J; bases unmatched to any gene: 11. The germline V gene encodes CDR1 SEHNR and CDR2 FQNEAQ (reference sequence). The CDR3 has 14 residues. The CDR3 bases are TGTGCCGTAAGACTAGCGGCTAAGCTCAATGAGCAGTTCTTC. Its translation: CAVRLAAKLNEQFF.

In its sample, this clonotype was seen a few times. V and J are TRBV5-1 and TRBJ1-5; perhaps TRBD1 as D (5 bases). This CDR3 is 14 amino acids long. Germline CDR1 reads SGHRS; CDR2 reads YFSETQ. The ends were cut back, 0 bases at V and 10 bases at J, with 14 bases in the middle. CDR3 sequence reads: CASSLDGGFGPQHF. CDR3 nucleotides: TGCGCCAGCAGCTTGGACGGGGGGTTTGGCCCCCAGCATTTT.